Listed here are 6 T cell receptor beta chains from one sample, sequenced in a study of naive and memory T cell subsets. Four PCR rounds used nested alpha and beta constant region primers plus the SP2 primer. Via MiXCR, TCRdb re-called the UMI-ligation and nested PCR reads, giving one row per CDR3 protein. The sample shows 25,000 to 35,000 distinct CDR3 sequences, approximately 6.7% of them seen only once. The treatment is: skin biopsy from PPD injection site in Mantoux-positive individual. A UMI-containing oligonucleotide was joined by 3' ligation to the TCR cDNA template. Sample: skin, taken from a tuberculin skin test site. The receptors here all came from an adult in good health.

This clonotype was detected many times. The gene calls are TRBV7-8 and TRBJ1-2; 8 bases agree with TRBD1. Germline V gene lookup returns CDR1 SGHVS and CDR2 FQNEAQ. The junction had 4 bases not matched to a gene; V was cut back by 1 base and J by 6 bases. This CDR3 has 14 residues. The CDR3 reads CASSLGTGFDGYTF. The CDR3 DNA reads TGTGCCAGCAGCTTAGGGACAGGGTTCGATGGCTACACCTTC.

This clonotype was detected a few times. The chain has TRBV25-1 and TRBJ2-5; 11 bases line up with TRBD1. Per germline, CDR1 MGHDK and CDR2 SYGVNS. CDR3 size: 18 residues. V was pared by 2 bases and J by 4 bases, with 12 bases of the junction left unmatched. The CDR3 nucleotides are TGTGCCAGCAGTGAAGCGACTCCGGGACAGGGGGTTGGAGAGACCCAGTACTTC. It specifies CASSEATPGQGVGETQYF.

The chain has TRBV6-5 and TRBJ1-1; TRBD1 is a possible D gene (5 bases). CDR3 length: 11 residues. V dropped 8 bases and J dropped 6 bases, with 10 bases sitting between them. From germline, CDR1 is MNHEY and CDR2 SVGAGI. In DNA, the CDR3 is TGTGCCAGCGGACAAATCTCTGAAGCTTTCTTT. Its translation: CASGQISEAFF.

A few counts support this clonotype. The rearrangement uses TRBV5-1 and TRBJ1-4; D remains ambiguous. This CDR3 spans 15 amino acids. Germline CDR1 SGHRS, CDR2 YFSETQ. The germline V and J ends were trimmed by 2 bases and 1 base, with 9 bases remaining between them. The CDR3 nucleotides are TGCGCCAGCAGCTTTTCAGGAGGAACTAATGAAAAACTGTTTTTT. Residues: CASSFSGGTNEKLFF.

In its sample, this clonotype is medium-sized. This rearrangement joins TRBV7-2 to TRBJ2-5; TRBD2 is a possible D gene (5 bases). The V and J ends lost 2 bases and 3 bases respectively, with 10 bases between them. Germline loops: CDR1 SGHTA, CDR2 FQGNSA. The CDR3 totals 14 residues. Here the CDR3 reads CASSLSSLEETQYF. CDR3 DNA sequence: TGTGCCAGCAGCTTATCTAGCCTCGAAGAGACCCAGTACTTC.

This clonotype showed up many times. The chain employs TRBV12-3 or TRBV12-4 and TRBJ2-1; 8 bases align to TRBD2. This CDR3 is built from 12 residues. The V gene end was trimmed by 4 bases and the J gene end by 10 bases; junction bases not matched to a gene: 3. This chain's CDR3 is CASSSRTSEQFF. In nucleotides, the CDR3 is TGTGCCAGCAGTTCCCGGACTAGCGAGCAGTTCTTC.